A single sample is the source of the 3 T cell receptor beta chains below, sequenced in a study of T cells after yellow fever vaccination. TCRdb reanalysed the 5' RACE reads using MiXCR and keeps one entry per CDR3 protein. Counted here are some 220,000 distinct CDR3 sequences, under 3.5% occurring once; the ten biggest clones make up less than 3.5%. The sequencing used CD4+ T cells sorted from PBMCs, collected 10 days after the yellow fever booster vaccination. The receptors were sampled from a man aged 18 to 29 who received the YFV17D yellow fever vaccine.

This clonotype showed up many times. Here the CDR3 DNA reads TGCGCCAGCAGCTTGGGTGGGGGCCGGTACGAGCAGTACTTC. Translating it yields CASSLGGGRYEQYF. V is TRBV5-1 and J is TRBJ2-7; the D gene is possibly TRBD1 (6 bases). The V end lost 0 bases, the J end lost 4 bases, and 11 bases lay between the germline ends. Germline V lookup: CDR1 SGHRS, CDR2 YFSETQ. The CDR3 runs to 14 residues.

This clonotype was recorded many times. CDR3 residues: CASSAMGGVNTGELFF. The CDR3 DNA sequence: TGTGCCAGCAGCGCAATGGGCGGGGTGAACACCGGGGAGCTGTTTTTT. The chain uses TRBV7-2 and TRBJ2-2; possible D gene TRBD2, 6 bases. CDR3 length: 16 amino acids. V lost 5 bases and J 1 base, leaving 14 bases between the germline ends. Germline V gives CDR1 SGHTA, CDR2 FQGNSA.

This sequence joins TRBV20-1 and TRBJ2-1; D perhaps matches TRBD1 (6 bases). There are 14 residues in the CDR3. Trimming shortened V by 3 bases and J by 2 bases, and 11 bases separated the two germline ends. Germline CDR1 reads DFQATT; CDR2 reads SNEGSKA (reference sequence). The chain's CDR3 is CSASSRDTYNEQFF. CDR3 nucleotide sequence: TGCAGTGCTAGTTCCCGGGACACCTACAATGAGCAGTTCTTC.